This TCR beta chain is from a study of blood T cell repertoires in COVID-19. Study processing details: Estimated nucleated cell counts came from reference gene primer amplification. Profiled with immunoSEQ multiplex PCR; TCRdb holds only in-frame clones, not every one. Clone size and V and J calls were adopted from that table, with D and trimming inferred from the DNA. This table holds 150,000 to 200,000 clones, just over 90% found once. The material sequenced was peripheral blood. The sequence was obtained from a man aged 18 to 30 with acute or convalescent COVID-19.

The CDR3 loop reads CAWSVFGRDTEAFF. CDR3 in DNA: TGTGCCTGGAGTGTATTCGGCAGGGACACTGAAGCTTTCTTT. The chain has TRBV30 and TRBJ1-1; D is possibly TRBD1 (5 bases). The CDR3 is 14 amino acids. Trimming took off 0 bases at V and 3 bases at J, with 11 bases between the two ends. Germline-derived CDR1 and CDR2 are GTSNPN and SVGIG (reference sequence).